This T cell receptor (beta chain) is from a study of OX40 agonist ivuxolimab in advanced cancers. About the research overall: An agonistic anti-OX40 (CD134) antibody, ivuxolimab, was used to treat the patients. The dose-escalation cohort had hepatocellular carcinoma, melanoma, renal cell or head and neck cancer.

Worth noting for this clone: The antigen remains undetermined.

The protocol was immunoSEQ multiplex PCR, while the TCRdb copy is restricted to in-frame clones and leaves out a portion. The data hold some 25,000 clones, with about 86% observed a single time. This CDR3 has 14 residues. Looked up from germline, CDR1 is SNHLY and CDR2 is FYNNEI. The ends were cut back, 3 bases at V and 5 bases at J, with 13 bases in the middle. Study-wide results and limits: Averaged across samples, CD8+ T cells carried more expanded clones than CD4+ did.

Patients had blood sampled at baseline and again on cycle 4 day 1 and cycle 7 day 1. The clonotype comes from an adult with an advanced solid tumor such as melanoma, head and neck, liver or kidney cancer. The genes are TRBV2 and TRBJ1-1, with D possibly being TRBD1 (5 bases). Sequenced here: CD4+ or CD8+ T cells sorted from blood, sampled in a trial of the OX40 agonist ivuxolimab. For the CDR3, the DNA is TGTGCCAGCAGTGAGGGACCCTGGGGAACTGAAGCTTTCTTT. It yields the protein CASSEGPWGTEAFF.